The 31 T cell receptor beta chains presented below share a single source sample, sequenced in a study of T cells in localized non-small cell lung cancer. The repertoire was sequenced with immunoSEQ multiplex PCR; TCRdb's copy has only in-frame clones and lacks some. The sample comprises 52,000 or so clones, 86% of which are singletons, and 15% to 20% rests with the top ten. Material: peripheral blood, obtained before any cancer treatment. The receptor source for this set is a male donor at least 60 years old with stage III squamous cell lung carcinoma.

The chain recombines TRBV25-1 with TRBJ1-1, with D uncertain. The CDR3 totals 11 residues. V was cut by 6 bases and J by 9 bases, with 11 bases left in between. CDR1 and CDR2 from the germline V gene are MGHDK and SYGVNS. CDR3 region: CASSSRVQAFF. CDR3 bases: TGTGCCAGCAGCAGTCGAGTTCAAGCTTTCTTT. The whole variable domain, remainder taken from reference TRBV25-1 and TRBJ1-1, is EADIYQTPRYLVIGTGKKITLECSQTMGHDKMYWYQQDPGMELHLIHYSYGVNSTEKGDLSSESTVSRIRTEHFPLTLESARPSHTSQYLCASSSRVQAFFGQGTRLTVV.

As for this clone: The junction does not match germline at one end; this may be a read error. Here the CDR3 reads CASSARTSGQGTQYF. DNA for the CDR3: TGTGCCAGCAGCGCTAGGACTAGCGGACAAGGGACCCAGTACTTC. The chain recombines TRBV5-4 with TRBJ2-5; 10 bases line up with TRBD2. The CDR3 runs to 15 residues. Germline loops: CDR1 SGHNT, CDR2 YYREEE (reference sequence).

The V gene is TRBV7-6, the J gene TRBJ1-2; possible D gene TRBD1, 5 bases. Germline V gives CDR1 SGHVS, CDR2 FNYEAQ. The length of the CDR3 is 15 residues. V was shortened by 0 bases and J by 3 bases, with 11 bases between the two germline ends. The CDR3 protein is CASSLALSGDYGYTF. The DNA for the CDR3 is TGTGCCAGCAGCTTAGCTCTTTCGGGGGACTATGGCTACACCTTC.

This chain connects TRBV5-1 to TRBJ2-2, with TRBD1 matching over 7 bases. The CDR3 is 15 amino acids. The germline V gene has CDR1 SGHRS and CDR2 YFSETQ. V was clipped by 4 bases and J by 5 bases; unmatched bases: 8. Here the CDR3 DNA reads TGCGCCAGCAGCAAGGAGACAGGGCGGACCGGGGAGCTGTTTTTT. This translates into CASSKETGRTGELFF. The entire variable domain, with the rest obtained from reference TRBV5-1 and TRBJ2-2, is as follows: KAGVTQTPRYLIKTRGQQVTLSCSPISGHRSVSWYQQTPGQGLQFLFEYFSETQRNKGNFPGRFSGRQFSNSRSEMNVSTLELGDSALYLCASSKETGRTGELFFGEGSRLTVL.

V gene TRBV5-4 combines with J gene TRBJ2-3; 9 bases are a match to TRBD2. This CDR3 region has 14 residues. The V segment lost 4 bases and the J segment 4 bases; nucleotides outside the gene matches: 4. Germline V gene sequence: CDR1 SGHNT, CDR2 YYREEE (reference sequence). CDR3 nucleotides: TGTGCCAGCAGCCCGGGGACTAGCCCAGATACGCAGTATTTT. Residues: CASSPGTSPDTQYF. Drawing the rest from reference TRBV5-4 and TRBJ2-3, the complete variable domain is ETGVTQSPTHLIKTRGQQVTLRCSSQSGHNTVSWYQQALGQGPQFIFQYYREEENGRGNFPPRFSGLQFPNYSSELNVNALELDDSALYLCASSPGTSPDTQYFGPGTRLTVL.

The chain uses TRBV27 and TRBJ1-1, with unresolved D. The CDR3 has 14 residues. Germline assignment: CDR1 MNHEY and CDR2 SMNVEV (reference sequence). V was pared by 7 bases and J by 11 bases, with 23 bases between. The CDR3 nucleotides are TGTGCCAGCAACATAGGACGGTACACTGAAGGGGCTTTCTTT. Its protein product is CASNIGRYTEGAFF.

The J gene is TRBJ2-5, the V gene TRBV7-9, with 14 bases that match TRBD2. The CDR3 is 15 residues long. The junction had 5 bases not matched to a gene; V was cut back by 6 bases and J by 5 bases. Germline values: CDR1 SEHNR, CDR2 FQNEAQ (reference sequence). CDR3 residues: CASRRLAGGRETQYF. The CDR3 nucleotides are TGTGCCAGCAGACGACTAGCGGGGGGGCGGGAGACCCAGTACTTC.

A few counts support this clone. The chain joins TRBV4-3 to TRBJ1-1; possible D gene TRBD1, 6 bases. V gave up 0 bases and J gave up 10 bases, with 21 bases separating them. Germline CDR1 is LGHNA and CDR2 is YSLEER. CDR3 length equals 16 residues. CDR3 residues: CASSQETGQLTVGAFF. CDR3 in DNA: TGCGCCAGCAGCCAAGAAACCGGACAGCTTACTGTGGGAGCTTTCTTT.

The gene calls are TRBV11-2 and TRBJ2-3; the D gene could be TRBD1 or TRBD2 (5 bases each). Trimming cost V 5 bases and J 11 bases, with 23 bases left between them. CDR1 is SGHAT and CDR2 is FQNNGV in the germline V gene. The CDR3 extends over 15 amino acids. For the CDR3, the DNA is TGTGCCAGCAGCGGGACGGGACGGCTCAGGGTTTTGCAGTATTTT. This encodes CASSGTGRLRVLQYF. The full variable domain, completed using reference TRBV11-2 and TRBJ2-3, is EAGVAQSPRYKIIEKRQSVAFWCNPISGHATLYWYQQILGQGPKLLIQFQNNGVVDDSQLPKDRFSAERLKGVDSTLKIQPAKLEDSAVYLCASSGTGRLRVLQYFGPGTRLTVL.

This clone has just one count. The rearrangement uses TRBV10-3 and TRBJ1-4; unclear D gene. The V end was cut by 2 bases, the J end by 2 bases, with 12 bases between. Germline CDR1 is ENHRY and CDR2 is SYGVKD. The CDR3 is made up of 16 amino acids. The CDR3 spells CAISEPKGVTNEKLFF. CDR3 in DNA: TGTGCCATCAGTGAGCCGAAGGGCGTGACTAATGAAAAACTGTTTTTT.

This chain connects TRBV19 to TRBJ1-4, with D unresolved. Germline CDR1 is LNHDA and CDR2 is SQIVND (reference sequence). Trimming left V 6 bases short and J 0 bases short, with 14 bases between. This CDR3 has 16 residues. CDR3 nucleotides: TGTGCCAGTAGCCGACGGGCCTTTGCAACTAATGAAAAACTGTTTTTT. This codes for CASSRRAFATNEKLFF.

This clone came up a few times. The chain couples TRBV11-3 to TRBJ1-1; D possibly corresponds to TRBD1 (5 bases). V was cut by 6 bases and J by 3 bases, with 14 bases left in between. The germline gives CDR1 SGHNT, CDR2 YENEEA. There are 14 residues in the CDR3. CDR3 region: CASSLGFRDTEAFF. The CDR3 coding sequence is TGTGCCAGCAGTCTAGGGTTCAGGGACACTGAAGCTTTCTTT.

In this sample, this clone turned up once. This chain connects TRBV4-2 to TRBJ2-7; 8 nucleotides align to TRBD2. The CDR3 loop spans 17 amino acids. V lost 3 bases, J lost 0 bases, and 10 bases stayed unmatched. The V gene's germline CDR1 is LGHNA and CDR2 YNFKEQ. The DNA for the CDR3 is TGTGCCAGCAGCCACGTGATTGCGGGGGGCAACTCCTACGAGCAGTACTTC. Protein: CASSHVIAGGNSYEQYF.

The chain links TRBV7-3 to TRBJ2-1; the match to TRBD2 covers 12 bases. The V and J ends lost 5 bases and 3 bases, in that order; junction bases with no gene match: 8. The CDR3 extends over 17 amino acids. In germline, CDR1 is SGHTA, CDR2 FQGTGA. The CDR3 sequence is CASSPSMTSGSYNEQFF. The DNA for the CDR3 is TGTGCCAGCAGCCCATCCATGACTAGCGGGAGCTACAATGAGCAGTTCTTC. Complete variable domain (other parts from reference TRBV7-3 and TRBJ2-1): GAGVSQTPSNKVTEKGKYVELRCDPISGHTALYWYRQSLGQGPEFLIYFQGTGAADDSGLPNDRFFAVRPEGSVSTLKIQRTERGDSAVYLCASSPSMTSGSYNEQFFGPGTRLTVL.

The chain recombines TRBV5-1 with TRBJ2-2; D is undetermined. CDR1 is SGHRS, CDR2 YFSETQ, per germline. CDR3 size: 13 residues. V lost 0 bases, J lost 7 bases, and 7 bases lay in between. CDR3 DNA: TGCGCCAGCAGCTTGGTTCCCAGCGGGGAGCTGTTTTTT. Its protein is CASSLVPSGELFF.

Only a few counts were recorded for this clone. J is TRBJ2-3 and V is TRBV27; possibly TRBD2 for D (6 bases). V lost 2 bases, J lost 1 base, and 10 bases lay in between. The CDR3 length is 15 residues. The V gene's germline CDR1 is MNHEY and CDR2 SMNVEV (reference sequence). The CDR3 DNA reads TGTGCCAGCAGTTTAAGGAGGGCCCGCACAGATACGCAGTATTTT. Amino acids: CASSLRRARTDTQYF.

V is TRBV7-2 and J is TRBJ2-7, with 9 bases lining up with TRBD2. The germline V gene encodes CDR1 SGHTA and CDR2 FQGNSA. The CDR3 is made up of 14 amino acids. V dropped 8 bases and J dropped 2; count of bases not matched to a gene: 7. For the CDR3, the DNA is TGTGCCAGCTGTAGCGGGGGCTACCCCTACGAGCAGTACTTC. This encodes CASCSGGYPYEQYF.

The chain has TRBV27 and TRBJ1-1; TRBD1 agrees at 10 bases. V shed 6 bases and J 8 bases; nucleotides not matched to a gene: 9. CDR3 length equals 14 residues. In germline, CDR1 is MNHEY, CDR2 SMNVEV (reference sequence). In DNA form, the CDR3 reads TGTGCCAGCAGCGCCTGGGACAGGGGTTCAGAAGCTTTCTTT. It encodes CASSAWDRGSEAFF.

The chain employs TRBV7-7 and TRBJ2-1, with 9 bases that match TRBD1. This CDR3 is built from 15 residues. Losses at the gene ends were 3 bases for V and 6 bases for J; bases not matched to a gene: 6. Per germline, CDR1 SSHAT and CDR2 FNYEAQ (reference sequence). The CDR3 DNA reads as TGTGCCAGCAGCTTCGGGACAGGGTCGGCCAATGAGCAGTTCTTC. Translation gives CASSFGTGSANEQFF.

This chain uses TRBV7-9 with TRBJ2-4; D not resolved. Germline CDR1 and CDR2: SEHNR and FQNEAQ (reference sequence). The CDR3 totals 17 residues. With 6 bases removed from V and 1 base from J, the gap between germline ends came to 19 bases. The CDR3 DNA reads as TGTGCCAGCAGGGACGGACGGCGGAGTGGGGCCAAAAACATTCAGTACTTC. This translates into CASRDGRRSGAKNIQYF.

This rearrangement joins TRBV2 to TRBJ2-5; perhaps TRBD1 as D (5 bases). CDR3 size: 14 residues. The germline V gene has CDR1 SNHLY and CDR2 FYNNEI. V was trimmed by 4 bases and J by 5 bases, leaving 14 bases between them. The CDR3 loop is CASSGRRGSETQYF. CDR3 bases: TGTGCCAGCAGTGGACGTAGGGGTTCCGAGACCCAGTACTTC.

This chain links TRBV6-5 with TRBJ2-5, with 7 bases lining up with TRBD1. The CDR3 is made up of 13 amino acids. The junction had 2 bases not matched to a gene; V was cut back by 5 bases and J by 2 bases. Germline CDR1 MNHEY, CDR2 SVGAGI. DNA for the CDR3: TGTGCCAGCAGTAGGGGGCTTCAAGAGACCCAGTACTTC. It yields the protein CASSRGLQETQYF.

This chain uses TRBV23-1 with TRBJ1-5; TRBD1 aligns across 7 bases. TRBV23-1 belongs to the ORF category, with a function that is uncertain. This CDR3 is 17 amino acids long. V gave up 6 bases and J gave up 2 bases; unmatched junction bases: 13. This chain's CDR3 is CASSPGQSVPGNQPQHF. As DNA, the CDR3 is TGCGCCAGCAGCCCGGGACAGTCCGTACCAGGCAATCAGCCCCAGCATTTT.

The chain has TRBV7-2 and TRBJ2-6; D unresolved. Trimming cost V 5 bases and J 2 bases, with 10 bases left between them. CDR1 is SGHTA and CDR2 is FQGNSA in the germline V gene. This CDR3 comprises 15 residues. The CDR3 bases are TGTGCCAGCAGCGAAAGTCCCCCTGGGGCCAACGTCCTGACTTTC. Translating it yields CASSESPPGANVLTF.

This chain uses TRBV11-2 with TRBJ1-1; possible D gene TRBD1, 6 bases. The CDR3 is made up of 12 amino acids. Trimming took 1 base from V and 7 from J, leaving 7 bases between them. The germline V gene has CDR1 SGHAT and CDR2 FQNNGV. CDR3 in amino acids: CASSLVDSEAFF. CDR3 coding DNA: TGTGCCAGCAGCTTAGTGGACAGTGAAGCTTTCTTT.

This chain joins TRBV11-1 and TRBJ1-1; D uncertain. Looked up from germline, CDR1 is SGHAT and CDR2 is FQDESV (reference sequence). The CDR3 covers 12 residues. V was trimmed by 4 bases and J by 1 base, leaving 4 bases between them. This CDR3 reads CASSYWNTEAFF. The CDR3 bases are TGTGCCAGCAGCTATTGGAACACTGAAGCTTTCTTT. The full variable domain, in which reference TRBV11-1 and TRBJ1-1 provide the parts outside the CDR3, is EAEVAQSPRYKITEKSQAVAFWCDPISGHATLYWYRQILGQGPELLVQFQDESVVDDSQLPKDRFSAERLKGVDSTLKIQPAELGDSAMYLCASSYWNTEAFFGQGTRLTVV.

The chain combines TRBV29-1 with TRBJ2-5; 7 bases map to TRBD2. This CDR3 spans 12 amino acids. The V gene's germline CDR1 is SQVTM and CDR2 ANQGSEA. V lost 4 bases, J lost 9 bases, and 8 bases stayed unmatched. CDR3 sequence (DNA): TGCAGCGTTGTGGTGGCGGGAGAAGCCCAGTACTTC. Its translation is CSVVVAGEAQYF.

This clone came up once. The chain is built from TRBV6-5 and TRBJ2-3; D may match TRBD1 or TRBD2 (6 bases each). Trimming stripped 3 bases from V and 0 bases from J, with 13 bases between. The CDR3 covers 16 residues. The germline CDR1 and CDR2 sequences are MNHEY and SVGAGI. The CDR3 sequence is CASSYFQGTSTDTQYF. CDR3 DNA: TGTGCCAGCAGTTATTTCCAGGGGACTAGCACAGATACGCAGTATTTT.

V usage is TRBV7-2 and J usage is TRBJ2-7; no reliable D call. Deletions cut 4 bases from V and 4 bases from J, with 20 bases between. The CDR3 is made up of 16 amino acids. CDR1 is SGHTA and CDR2 is FQGNSA in the germline V gene. The CDR3 protein is CASSSSAGGGRYEQYF. CDR3 bases: TGTGCCAGCAGCTCATCCGCCGGCGGTGGGCGATACGAGCAGTACTTC.

The chain links TRBV29-1 to TRBJ2-7; TRBD2 matches at 8 bases. The CDR3 totals 14 residues. V gave up 3 bases and J gave up 0 bases; unmatched junction bases: 4. Germline values: CDR1 SQVTM, CDR2 ANQGSEA. DNA of the CDR3: TGCAGCGTTGATGGTACTAGCGGCTCCTACGAGCAGTACTTC. Encoded protein: CSVDGTSGSYEQYF.

The gene calls are TRBV11-2 and TRBJ2-7; D is unclear. The germline V gene has CDR1 SGHAT and CDR2 FQNNGV. Trimming cost V 3 bases and J 0 bases, with 15 bases left between them. There are 16 residues in the CDR3. This CDR3 is CASSFHLDSSSYEQYF. The CDR3 bases are TGTGCCAGCAGCTTCCACCTCGACTCTTCCTCCTACGAGCAGTACTTC.